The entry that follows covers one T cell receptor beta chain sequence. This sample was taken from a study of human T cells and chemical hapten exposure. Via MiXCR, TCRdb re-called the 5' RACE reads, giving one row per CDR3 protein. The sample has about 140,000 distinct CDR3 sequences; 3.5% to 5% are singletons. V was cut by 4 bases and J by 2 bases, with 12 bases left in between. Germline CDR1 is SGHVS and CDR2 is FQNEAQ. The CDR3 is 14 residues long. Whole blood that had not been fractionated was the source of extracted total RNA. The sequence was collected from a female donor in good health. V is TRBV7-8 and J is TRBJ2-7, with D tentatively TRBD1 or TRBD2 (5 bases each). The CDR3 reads CASSSRRDPYEQYF. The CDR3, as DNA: TGTGCCAGCAGCTCCCGAAGGGACCCCTACGAGCAGTACTTC.